The present T cell receptor (beta chain) was sequenced within a study of control samples from healthy donors and cancer patients. The assay was immunoSEQ multiplex PCR, and TCRdb's table has in-frame clones only and misses some. This sample has about 180,000 clones, with 75% to 95% found just once. CDR3 length equals 13 residues. With 0 bases removed from V and 4 bases from J, the gap between germline ends came to 6 bases. The V gene's germline CDR1 is MRHNA and CDR2 SNTAGT. The rearrangement uses TRBV6-4 and TRBJ1-2; no clear D. Sequences were obtained from blood. The sequence came from a middle-aged woman in good health. The CDR3 sequence: CASSDSDSYGYTF. The DNA of the CDR3 is TGTGCCAGCAGTGACTCGGATAGCTATGGCTACACCTTC.